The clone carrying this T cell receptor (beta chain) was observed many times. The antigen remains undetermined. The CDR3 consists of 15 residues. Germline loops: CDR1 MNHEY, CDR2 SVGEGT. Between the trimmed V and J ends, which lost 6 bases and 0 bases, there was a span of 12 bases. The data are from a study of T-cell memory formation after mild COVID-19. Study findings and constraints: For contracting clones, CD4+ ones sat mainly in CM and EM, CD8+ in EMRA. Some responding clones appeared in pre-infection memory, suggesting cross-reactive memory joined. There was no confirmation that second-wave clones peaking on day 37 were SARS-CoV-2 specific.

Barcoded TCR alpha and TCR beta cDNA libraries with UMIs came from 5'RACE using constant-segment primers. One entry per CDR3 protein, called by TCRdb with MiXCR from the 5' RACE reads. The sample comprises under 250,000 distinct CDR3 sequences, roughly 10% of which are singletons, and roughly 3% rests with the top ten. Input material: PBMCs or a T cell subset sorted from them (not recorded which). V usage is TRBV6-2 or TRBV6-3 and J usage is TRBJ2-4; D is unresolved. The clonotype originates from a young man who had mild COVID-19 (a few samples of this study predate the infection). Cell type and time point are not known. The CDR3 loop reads CASSPDPSAKNIQYF. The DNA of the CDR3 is TGTGCCAGCAGCCCTGACCCCTCAGCCAAAAACATTCAGTACTTC.